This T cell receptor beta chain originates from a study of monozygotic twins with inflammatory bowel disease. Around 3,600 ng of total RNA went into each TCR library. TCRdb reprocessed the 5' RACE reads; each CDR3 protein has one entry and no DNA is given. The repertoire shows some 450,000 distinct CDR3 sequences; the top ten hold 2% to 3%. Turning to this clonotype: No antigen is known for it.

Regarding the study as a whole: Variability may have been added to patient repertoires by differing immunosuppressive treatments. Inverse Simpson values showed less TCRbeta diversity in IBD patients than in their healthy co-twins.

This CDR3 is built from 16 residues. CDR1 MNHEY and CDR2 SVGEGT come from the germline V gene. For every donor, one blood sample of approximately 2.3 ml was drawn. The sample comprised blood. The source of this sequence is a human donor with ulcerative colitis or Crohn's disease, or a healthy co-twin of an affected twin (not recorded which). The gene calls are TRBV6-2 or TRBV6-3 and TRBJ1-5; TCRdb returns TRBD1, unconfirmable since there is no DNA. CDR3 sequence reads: CASTPERALINQPQHF.